The 14 T cell receptor beta chains reported below all come from one sample, sequenced in a study of cytomegalovirus exposure and HLA in healthy donors. Researchers ran the PCR with 60 Vbeta and 13 Jbeta primers. The assay was immunoSEQ multiplex PCR, and TCRdb's table has in-frame clones only and misses some. This sample's table reports approximately 150,000 clones. Sequencing was performed on PBMCs. Receptor source: a woman in her thirties or forties in good health and CMV-seronegative.

The V call is TRBV2, the J call TRBJ1-2, with D unclear. The V gene's germline CDR1 is SNHLY and CDR2 FYNNEI. Trimming pared 4 bases from V and 8 bases from J, leaving 11 bases between. The CDR3 runs 12 residues. CDR3 coding DNA: TGTGCCAGCAGTGCCGGGAGGGAAGGCTACACCTTC. Translating it yields CASSAGREGYTF. Full variable domain (rest looked up from reference TRBV2 and TRBJ1-2): EPEVTQTPSHQVTQMGQEVILRCVPISNHLYFYWYRQILGQKVEFLVSFYNNEISEKSEIFDDQFSVERPDGSNFTLKIRSTKLEDSAMYFCASSAGREGYTFGSGTRLTVV.

The gene calls are TRBV9 and TRBJ1-3; D perhaps matches TRBD1 (5 bases). Germline V CDR1 and CDR2: SGDLS, YYNGEE. The CDR3 totals 17 residues. Trimming stripped 0 bases from V and 0 bases from J, with 13 bases between. The DNA for the CDR3 is TGTGCCAGCAGCGTAGGGGGCAGGCCGAGCTCTGGAAACACCATATATTTT. Its translation: CASSVGGRPSSGNTIYF.

V and J are TRBV7-3 and TRBJ2-7; perhaps TRBD2 as D (6 bases). The CDR3 is 13 residues long. V lost 4 bases, J lost 11 bases, and 18 bases lay in between. Germline V CDR1 and CDR2: SGHTA, FQGTGA. As DNA, the CDR3 is TGTGCCAGCAGCTACTCTTCCGGGAGTATGGAGTACGTC. Amino acids: CASSYSSGSMEYV.

The chain employs TRBV5-1 and TRBJ1-6, with 9 bases identical to TRBD1. The CDR3 is 15 amino acids. From germline, CDR1 is SGHRS and CDR2 YFSETQ. The trim removed 5 bases at V and 9 bases at J, leaving 9 bases unmatched. CDR3 coding DNA: TGCGCCAGCAGTCCCCCCGGGACAGGGAGTTCACCCCTCCACTTT. It is translated as CASSPPGTGSSPLHF. The full variable domain, rest sourced from reference TRBV5-1 and TRBJ1-6, is KAGVTQTPRYLIKTRGQQVTLSCSPISGHRSVSWYQQTPGQGLQFLFEYFSETQRNKGNFPGRFSGRQFSNSRSEMNVSTLELGDSALYLCASSPPGTGSSPLHFGNGTRLTVT.

V is TRBV10-3 and J is TRBJ2-3; TRBD2 aligns across 7 bases. The germline V gene has CDR1 ENHRY and CDR2 SYGVKD. The CDR3 has 15 residues. V lost 4 bases, J lost 1 base, and 5 bases stayed unmatched. The chain's CDR3 is CAISAVREGTDTQYF. The CDR3 DNA is TGTGCCATCAGTGCAGTCCGGGAGGGCACAGATACGCAGTATTTT.

The chain is built from TRBV10-3 and TRBJ2-3; 10 bases fit TRBD2. This CDR3 region has 13 residues. The germline CDR1 and CDR2 sequences are ENHRY and SYGVKD. The V segment lost 4 bases and the J segment 10 bases; nucleotides outside the gene matches: 5. The CDR3 nucleotides read TGTGCCATCAGTGGTGAAAGCGGGGGGGCGCAGTATTTT. Its protein is CAISGESGGAQYF.

The CDR3: CASSQKGTGGVRAFF. The CDR3 DNA sequence: TGTGCCAGCAGCCAAAAAGGGACAGGGGGTGTAAGAGCTTTCTTT. The V gene is TRBV14, the J gene TRBJ1-1; 11 positions match TRBD1. CDR3 length equals 15 residues. Germline trimming cut 2 bases from V and 10 bases from J; bases unmatched to any gene: 9. Germline CDR1 is SGHDN and CDR2 is FVKESK.

V usage is TRBV11-3 and J usage is TRBJ2-5; D is possibly TRBD1 (5 bases). TRBJ2-7 explains the end of the DNA better; the J call may be wrong. The CDR3 totals 14 residues. Germline lookup yields CDR1 SGHNT and CDR2 YENEEA. CDR3 sequence (DNA): TGTGCCAGCAGCTTAGGACGGGCAGGGTCCGAGCAGTACTTC. Its protein is CASSLGRAGSEQYF.

The chain joins TRBV19 to TRBJ2-6, with unresolved D. The CDR3 has 15 residues. The germline V and J ends were trimmed by 4 bases and 0 bases, with 7 bases remaining between them. Germline values: CDR1 LNHDA, CDR2 SQIVND (reference sequence). In DNA form, the CDR3 reads TGTGCCAGTAGTAAGCCCAACTCTGGGGCCAACGTCCTGACTTTC. It encodes CASSKPNSGANVLTF.

The chain links TRBV7-3 to TRBJ2-3; D might be TRBD2 (6 bases). Germline values: CDR1 SGHTA, CDR2 FQGTGA. This CDR3 region has 13 residues. V was shortened by 5 bases and J by 5 bases, with 11 bases between the two germline ends. Here the CDR3 DNA reads TGTGCCAGCAGCCCCCGGGACTTAGATACGCAGTATTTT. It specifies CASSPRDLDTQYF.

The chain carries TRBV27 and TRBJ2-3; a weak D match, TRBD1 (6 bases). The germline CDR1 and CDR2 sequences are MNHEY and SMNVEV (reference sequence). The CDR3 covers 13 residues. With 5 bases removed from V and 3 bases from J, the gap between germline ends came to 9 bases. CDR3 residues: CASSQQGTDTQYF. The CDR3 DNA sequence: TGTGCCAGCAGTCAACAGGGAACAGATACGCAGTATTTT.

The chain carries TRBV29-1 and TRBJ1-1; possible D gene TRBD1, 6 bases. The CDR3 consists of 12 residues. With 7 bases removed from V and 1 base from J, the gap between germline ends came to 10 bases. The germline CDR1 and CDR2 sequences are SQVTM and ANQGSEA. The CDR3 DNA reads as TGCAGCGCCCGGACAGAGAACACTGAAGCTTTCTTT. It yields the protein CSARTENTEAFF.

J is TRBJ1-1 and V is TRBV5-1; D not resolved. Trimming stripped 1 base from V and 0 bases from J, with 7 bases between. The length of the CDR3 is 14 residues. Germline V gene sequence: CDR1 SGHRS, CDR2 YFSETQ. CDR3 nucleotides: TGCGCCAGCAGCTTGCAGGATATGAACACTGAAGCTTTCTTT. It translates to CASSLQDMNTEAFF.

The J gene is TRBJ1-3, the V gene TRBV7-3, with D maybe TRBD1 (6 bases). Germline-derived CDR1 and CDR2 are SGHTA and FQGTGA. Trimming removed 5 bases from V and 2 bases from J, with 7 bases in between. This CDR3 is 13 amino acids long. The CDR3 nucleotides read TGTGCCAGCAGCCCAGGGGCTGGAAACACCATATATTTT. Its protein product is CASSPGAGNTIYF.